The next 26 T cell receptor beta chains were all read from a single sample in a study of beta chain features in type 1 diabetes. Study outcomes and limitations: Significant though moderate, a shortening of TCRB CDR3s appeared in all four CD4+ subsets of Type 1 diabetes patients.

Reverse transcribing all isolated RNA meant expressed TCRB transcripts were sequenced. Sequencing used immunoSEQ multiplex PCR; TCRdb keeps in-frame clones, though not all of them. Of roughly 230,000 clones listed, approximately 10% are singletons. No antigen is known for these receptors. The sample comprised naive CD4+ T cells from blood. The receptors were gathered from a man aged 30-40 years with type 1 diabetes.

V and J are TRBV7-9 and TRBJ2-7, with 8 bases aligning to TRBD2. The V gene end was trimmed by 1 base and the J gene end by 5 bases; junction bases not matched to a gene: 4. The CDR3 runs 14 residues. The germline gives CDR1 SEHNR, CDR2 FQNEAQ (reference sequence). This chain's CDR3 is CASSLDSGVHEQYF. The CDR3 nucleotides read TGTGCCAGCAGCTTAGATAGCGGGGTCCACGAGCAGTACTTC.

The chain employs TRBV28 and TRBJ2-7; D may be TRBD2 (5 bases). Germline assignment: CDR1 MDHEN and CDR2 SYDVKM. The germline V and J ends were trimmed by 3 bases and 0 bases, with 15 bases remaining between them. This CDR3 has 16 residues. This chain's CDR3 is CASSLTGLSSSYEQYF. In nucleotides, the CDR3 is TGTGCCAGCAGTTTGACCGGACTTTCCAGCTCCTACGAGCAGTACTTC.

This clone showed up just a few times. The chain couples TRBV2 to TRBJ2-2; D may be TRBD2 (6 bases). Per germline, CDR1 SNHLY and CDR2 FYNNEI. V lost 8 bases and J 1 base, leaving 11 bases between the germline ends. This CDR3 is built from 14 residues. The CDR3: CASGGTVNTGELFF. CDR3 in DNA: TGTGCCAGCGGAGGGACTGTGAACACCGGGGAGCTGTTTTTT.

This clone came up many times. The V gene is TRBV7-2, the J gene TRBJ2-5; TRBD2 might be the D (5 bases). The CDR3 spans 13 residues. Trimming stripped 3 bases from V and 7 bases from J, with 12 bases between. CDR1 is SGHTA and CDR2 is FQGNSA in the germline V gene. The DNA for the CDR3 is TGTGCCAGCAGCTTTGCAAACCGGGGGACCCAGTACTTC. It yields the protein CASSFANRGTQYF.

The CDR3 loop is CASSVGGQPNTGELFF. For the CDR3, the DNA is TGTGCCAGCAGCGTAGGCGGACAGCCTAACACCGGGGAGCTGTTTTTT. This sequence joins TRBV9 and TRBJ2-2; a possible D gene is TRBD1 (6 bases). Germline V gene data show CDR1 as SGDLS and CDR2 as YYNGEE. The CDR3 covers 16 residues. V shed 0 bases and J shed 2 bases, with 11 bases lying between them.

The chain couples TRBV18 to TRBJ1-2, with TRBD1 as a possible D gene (6 bases). The length of the CDR3 is 12 residues. The V gene lost 4 bases and the J gene lost 8 bases, with 11 bases spanning the gap. CDR1 is KGHSH, CDR2 LQKENI, per germline. The CDR3 region has the DNA TGTGCCAGCTCACTTCCAGGGGAAGGCTACACCTTC. Translating gives CASSLPGEGYTF.

The table lists this clone with a few counts. The rearrangement uses TRBV5-1 and TRBJ1-1; D possibly corresponds to TRBD1 (6 bases). The CDR3 spans 13 residues. Trimming shortened V by 2 bases and J by 3 bases, and 8 bases separated the two germline ends. Per germline, CDR1 SGHRS and CDR2 YFSETQ. In DNA form, the CDR3 reads TGCGCCAGCAGCTTACAGGGTGACACTGAAGCTTTCTTT. As protein: CASSLQGDTEAFF. Together with reference TRBV5-1 and TRBJ1-1, the CDR3 gives the full variable domain: KAGVTQTPRYLIKTRGQQVTLSCSPISGHRSVSWYQQTPGQGLQFLFEYFSETQRNKGNFPGRFSGRQFSNSRSEMNVSTLELGDSALYLCASSLQGDTEAFFGQGTRLTVV.

The CDR3 DNA is TGCGCCAGCAGCCAAGATGGGAGGGCCCAGCATTTT. This sequence encodes CASSQDGRAQHF. This chain joins TRBV4-1 and TRBJ1-5; no definite D call. Germline CDR1 reads MGHRA; CDR2 reads YSYEKL. Trimming left V 0 bases short and J 11 bases short, with 8 bases between. This CDR3 comprises 12 residues.

This chain uses TRBV28 with TRBJ1-5; 8 nucleotides line up with TRBD1. Germline CDR1 reads MDHEN; CDR2 reads SYDVKM. The trim removed 5 bases at V and 3 bases at J, leaving 3 bases unmatched. The CDR3 totals 14 residues. This CDR3 is CASSPGGFNQPQHF. The CDR3 nucleotides read TGTGCCAGCAGTCCAGGGGGCTTCAATCAGCCCCAGCATTTT. Supplemented by reference TRBV28 and TRBJ1-5, the full variable domain reads DVKVTQSSRYLVKRTGEKVFLECVQDMDHENMFWYRQDPGLGLRLIYFSYDVKMKEKGDIPEGYSVSREKKERFSLILESASTNQTSMYLCASSPGGFNQPQHFGDGTRLSIL.

The chain employs TRBV4-3 and TRBJ2-7; 8 nucleotides match TRBD2. Germline assignment: CDR1 LGHNA and CDR2 YSLEER. This CDR3 has 13 amino acids. After removal of 6 bases from V and 3 bases from J, the junction contained 4 bases not matched to a gene. Here the CDR3 reads CASSSGGGYEQYF. CDR3 DNA: TGCGCCAGCAGTTCCGGGGGGGGCTACGAGCAGTACTTC.

This chain joins TRBV28 and TRBJ2-7; D might be TRBD1 (6 bases). V shed 6 bases and J shed 3 bases, with 12 bases lying between them. The CDR3 covers 13 residues. Germline CDR1 and CDR2: MDHEN and SYDVKM. CDR3 sequence (DNA): TGTGCCAGCAGAGGAACAGGGTACTACGAGCAGTACTTC. Protein: CASRGTGYYEQYF.

Only a few counts were recorded for this clone. This chain links TRBV28 with TRBJ1-4, with 8 positions matching TRBD1. Germline V gives CDR1 MDHEN, CDR2 SYDVKM. Trimming took 6 bases from V and 10 from J; bases not matched to a gene: 7. The CDR3 loop spans 13 amino acids. In nucleotides, the CDR3 is TGTGCCAGCAGAGAGCAGGGGGCGGGAAAACTGTTTTTT. This encodes CASREQGAGKLFF. The complete variable domain, with remaining parts taken from reference TRBV28 and TRBJ1-4, reads DVKVTQSSRYLVKRTGEKVFLECVQDMDHENMFWYRQDPGLGLRLIYFSYDVKMKEKGDIPEGYSVSREKKERFSLILESASTNQTSMYLCASREQGAGKLFFGSGTQLSVL.

V gene TRBV5-6 combines with J gene TRBJ2-1; perhaps TRBD1 as D (6 bases). The germline CDR1 and CDR2 sequences are SGHDT and YYEEEE. V gave up 2 bases and J gave up 12 bases, with 9 bases separating them. The CDR3 is 11 residues long. Written as DNA, the CDR3 is TGTGCCAGCAGCTTAAGGGACACGCAGTTCTTC. This translates into CASSLRDTQFF.

The chain carries TRBV19 and TRBJ2-2, with D possibly matching TRBD2 (6 bases). This CDR3 region has 16 residues. Trimming removed 0 bases at V and 5 bases at J, with 13 bases between. Per the germline V gene, CDR1 is LNHDA and CDR2 is SQIVND (reference sequence). The CDR3 sequence is CASSIDGRGLTGELFF. As DNA, the CDR3 is TGTGCCAGTAGTATAGATGGAAGGGGACTGACCGGGGAGCTGTTTTTT.

On this clone itself: This same CDR3 is encoded by further DNA sequences in the sample. The chain recombines TRBV7-2 with TRBJ2-7; 8 bases are a match to TRBD1. Germline lookup yields CDR1 SGHTA and CDR2 FQGNSA. Trimming removed 1 base from V and 0 bases from J; junction bases left unmatched: 2. The CDR3 totals 15 residues. The CDR3 reads CASSLGQGPSYEQYF. In DNA, the CDR3 is TGTGCCAGCAGCTTAGGACAGGGGCCCTCCTACGAGCAGTACTTC.

The rearrangement joins TRBV4-3 to TRBJ2-6; TRBD1 aligns across 7 bases. The CDR3 has 16 residues. With V trimmed by 3 bases and J by 2 bases, 4 bases remained unmatched. Germline V gene lookup returns CDR1 LGHNA and CDR2 YSLEER. CDR3 sequence: CASSQSDRAGANVLTF. CDR3 DNA: TGCGCCAGCAGCCAGAGTGACAGGGCTGGGGCCAACGTCCTGACTTTC.

The V gene is TRBV2, the J gene TRBJ2-1; 9 positions agree with TRBD1. Per germline, CDR1 SNHLY and CDR2 FYNNEI. The CDR3 is made up of 15 amino acids. Germline trimming cut 1 base from V and 10 bases from J; bases unmatched to any gene: 8. CDR3 protein: CASSEEGQGRGEQFF. CDR3 DNA: TGTGCCAGCAGTGAAGAGGGACAGGGTCGCGGCGAGCAGTTCTTC. The variable domain in full, with the rest retrieved from reference TRBV2 and TRBJ2-1, is EPEVTQTPSHQVTQMGQEVILRCVPISNHLYFYWYRQILGQKVEFLVSFYNNEISEKSEIFDDQFSVERPDGSNFTLKIRSTKLEDSAMYFCASSEEGQGRGEQFFGPGTRLTVL.

V is TRBV7-9 and J is TRBJ2-1; 7 bases line up with TRBD1. The V and J ends lost 6 bases and 2 bases, in that order; junction bases with no gene match: 7. Germline CDR1 reads SEHNR; CDR2 reads FQNEAQ (reference sequence). The CDR3 contains 15 residues. The CDR3 DNA reads TGTGCCAGCAGTCCAGGGGGTACGGCCTACAATGAGCAGTTCTTC. This translates into CASSPGGTAYNEQFF.

This sequence joins TRBV25-1 and TRBJ2-1; 7 bases line up with TRBD2. The length of the CDR3 is 16 residues. J lost 2 bases, V lost 4 bases, and 8 bases had no gene match. Germline V lookup: CDR1 MGHDK, CDR2 SYGVNS. CDR3 DNA sequence: TGTGCCAGCAGTGGCGTTCTAGCGGAAACCTACAATGAGCAGTTCTTC. Translated, it gives CASSGVLAETYNEQFF. Full variable domain (outside the CDR3, taken from reference TRBV25-1 and TRBJ2-1): EADIYQTPRYLVIGTGKKITLECSQTMGHDKMYWYQQDPGMELHLIHYSYGVNSTEKGDLSSESTVSRIRTEHFPLTLESARPSHTSQYLCASSGVLAETYNEQFFGPGTRLTVL.

This clone turned up a few times. V and J are TRBV28 and TRBJ1-2; D gene ambiguous. Per germline, CDR1 MDHEN and CDR2 SYDVKM. Trimming removed 8 bases from V and 6 bases from J, with 7 bases in between. This CDR3 is built from 10 residues. The CDR3 region has the DNA TGTGCCAGCTGGAGGGATGGCTACACCTTC. It is translated as CASWRDGYTF.

This clone was counted a few times. The chain uses TRBV7-9 and TRBJ1-6; TRBD1 matches 12 bases. The germline V gene has CDR1 SEHNR and CDR2 FQNEAQ (reference sequence). This CDR3 has 16 amino acids. With 5 bases clipped from V and 8 bases from J, the junction kept 7 bases outside the gene matches. The CDR3 region is CASSPPGTGGDSPLHF. In DNA, the CDR3 is TGTGCCAGCAGCCCTCCCGGGACAGGGGGCGATTCACCCCTCCACTTT.

In this sample, this clone turned up a few times. The chain employs TRBV29-1 and TRBJ2-7; D is perhaps TRBD2 (7 bases). Germline V gives CDR1 SQVTM, CDR2 ANQGSEA. The V end lost 1 base, the J end lost 3 bases, and 16 bases lay between the germline ends. The CDR3 spans 15 residues. The chain's CDR3 is CSVEGGGSRGYEQYF. CDR3 DNA: TGCAGCGTTGAAGGGGGGGGTAGCAGGGGCTACGAGCAGTACTTC.

The V call is TRBV5-1, the J call TRBJ1-1, with 7 nucleotides matching TRBD1. This CDR3 comprises 16 residues. Germline values: CDR1 SGHRS, CDR2 YFSETQ. J gave up 1 base and V 3 bases, and 9 bases lay outside the gene matches. CDR3 coding DNA: TGCGCCAGCAGCTGGACCCCGGGACAGAGGAACACTGAAGCTTTCTTT. Its protein is CASSWTPGQRNTEAFF.

In this sample, this clone turned up a few times. The J gene is TRBJ2-5, the V gene TRBV7-2, with TRBD1 as a possible D gene (6 bases). The germline gives CDR1 SGHTA, CDR2 FQGNSA. This CDR3 is 15 amino acids long. V was clipped by 5 bases and J by 0 bases, with 13 bases between them. As DNA, the CDR3 is TGTGCCAGCAGCCGACAACAGGGATACCAAGAGACCCAGTACTTC. Translating it yields CASSRQQGYQETQYF.

V usage is TRBV30 and J usage is TRBJ2-2, with 7 bases aligning to TRBD2. The germline gives CDR1 GTSNPN, CDR2 SVGIG (reference sequence). CDR3 size: 12 residues. After removal of 0 bases from V and 11 bases from J, the junction contained 3 bases not matched to a gene. As DNA, the CDR3 is TGTGCCTGGAGTGTATGGGAGGGTGAGCTGTTTTTT. Translating it yields CAWSVWEGELFF.

This clone has more than one count but fewer than ten. This sequence joins TRBV5-6 and TRBJ1-1; D call uncertain. With 3 bases removed from V and 1 base from J, the gap between germline ends came to 4 bases. Germline loops: CDR1 SGHDT, CDR2 YYEEEE. The CDR3 loop spans 12 amino acids. In nucleotides, the CDR3 is TGTGCCAGCAGCTACAGGAACACTGAAGCTTTCTTT. This codes for CASSYRNTEAFF.